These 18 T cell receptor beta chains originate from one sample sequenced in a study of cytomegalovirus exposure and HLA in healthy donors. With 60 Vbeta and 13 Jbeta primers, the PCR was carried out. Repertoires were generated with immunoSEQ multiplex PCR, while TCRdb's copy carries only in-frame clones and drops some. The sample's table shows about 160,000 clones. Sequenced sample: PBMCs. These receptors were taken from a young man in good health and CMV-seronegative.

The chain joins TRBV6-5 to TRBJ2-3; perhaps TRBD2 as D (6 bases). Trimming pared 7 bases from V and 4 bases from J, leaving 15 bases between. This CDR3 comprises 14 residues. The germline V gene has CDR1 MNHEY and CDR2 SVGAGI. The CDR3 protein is CASKGTASPDTQYF. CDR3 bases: TGTGCCAGCAAAGGGACTGCCAGTCCAGATACGCAGTATTTT.

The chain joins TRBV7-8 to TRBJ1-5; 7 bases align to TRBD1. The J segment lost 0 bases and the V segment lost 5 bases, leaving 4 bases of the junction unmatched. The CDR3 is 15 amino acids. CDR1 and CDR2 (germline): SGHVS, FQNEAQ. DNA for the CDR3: TGTGCCAGCAGCACAGGGGATTATAGCAATCAGCCCCAGCATTTT. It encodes CASSTGDYSNQPQHF.

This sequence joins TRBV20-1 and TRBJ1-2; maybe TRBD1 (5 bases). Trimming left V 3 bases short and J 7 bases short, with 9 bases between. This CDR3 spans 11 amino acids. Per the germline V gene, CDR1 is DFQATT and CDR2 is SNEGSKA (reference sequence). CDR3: CSARGQGGYTF. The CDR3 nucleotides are TGCAGTGCTAGGGGCCAGGGTGGCTACACCTTC.

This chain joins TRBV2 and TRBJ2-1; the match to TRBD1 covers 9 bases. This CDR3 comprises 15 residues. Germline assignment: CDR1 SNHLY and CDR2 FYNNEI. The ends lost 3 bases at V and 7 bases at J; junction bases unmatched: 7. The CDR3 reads CASSDGTGFSNEQFF. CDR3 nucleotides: TGTGCCAGCAGTGACGGGACAGGGTTCTCAAATGAGCAGTTCTTC.

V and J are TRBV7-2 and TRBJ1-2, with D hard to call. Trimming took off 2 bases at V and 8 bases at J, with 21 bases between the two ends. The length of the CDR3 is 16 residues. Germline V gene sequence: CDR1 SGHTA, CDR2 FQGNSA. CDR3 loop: CASSLLLRGPSVGYTF. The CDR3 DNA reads TGTGCCAGCAGCTTATTACTTAGAGGTCCCTCGGTGGGCTACACCTTC.

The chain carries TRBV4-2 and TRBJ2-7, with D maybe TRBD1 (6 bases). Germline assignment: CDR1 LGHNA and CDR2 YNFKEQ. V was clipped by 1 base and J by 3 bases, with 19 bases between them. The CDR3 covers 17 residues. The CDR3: CASSQAYGQRRLYEQYF. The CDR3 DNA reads TGTGCCAGCAGCCAAGCATACGGACAGAGAAGACTCTACGAGCAGTACTTC.

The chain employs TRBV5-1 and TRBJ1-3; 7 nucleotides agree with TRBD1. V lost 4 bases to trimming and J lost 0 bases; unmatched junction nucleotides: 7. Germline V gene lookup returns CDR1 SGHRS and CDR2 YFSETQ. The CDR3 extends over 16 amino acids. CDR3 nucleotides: TGCGCCAGCAGCACGGGACAGACAAGCTCTGGAAACACCATATATTTT. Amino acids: CASSTGQTSSGNTIYF.

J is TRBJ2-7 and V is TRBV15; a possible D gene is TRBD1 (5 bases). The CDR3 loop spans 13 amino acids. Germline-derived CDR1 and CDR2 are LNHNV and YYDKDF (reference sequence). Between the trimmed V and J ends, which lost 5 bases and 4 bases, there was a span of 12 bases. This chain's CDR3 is CATSFSGMYEQYF. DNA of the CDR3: TGTGCCACCAGCTTTTCAGGGATGTACGAGCAGTACTTC.

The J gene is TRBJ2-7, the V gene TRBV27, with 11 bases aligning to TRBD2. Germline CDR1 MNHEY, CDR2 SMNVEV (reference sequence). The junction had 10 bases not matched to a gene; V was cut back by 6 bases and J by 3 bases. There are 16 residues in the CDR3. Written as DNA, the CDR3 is TGTGCCAGCAGGGACACGGGACTAGCGGAGTACTACGAGCAGTACTTC. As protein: CASRDTGLAEYYEQYF.

CDR3 protein: CASSLGIANTGELFF. DNA of the CDR3: TGCGCCAGCAGCTTGGGTATCGCGAACACCGGGGAGCTGTTTTTT. The chain couples TRBV5-1 to TRBJ2-2; the D is unclear. This CDR3 comprises 15 residues. V was trimmed by 0 bases and J by 0 bases, leaving 6 bases between them. The germline CDR1 and CDR2 sequences are SGHRS and YFSETQ.

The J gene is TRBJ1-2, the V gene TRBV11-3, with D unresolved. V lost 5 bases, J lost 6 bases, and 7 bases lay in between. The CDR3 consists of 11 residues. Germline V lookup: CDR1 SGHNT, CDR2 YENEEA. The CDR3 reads CASSQVDGYTF. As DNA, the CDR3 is TGTGCCAGCAGCCAGGTTGATGGCTACACCTTC.

The CDR3 is CASSKTGSTDTQYF. CDR3 coding DNA: TGTGCCAGCAGCAAAACGGGGTCCACAGATACGCAGTATTTT. The chain joins TRBV9 to TRBJ2-3, with D perhaps TRBD2 (5 bases). V lost 4 bases and J lost 2, with 11 bases in between. The CDR3 covers 14 residues. Germline values: CDR1 SGDLS, CDR2 YYNGEE.

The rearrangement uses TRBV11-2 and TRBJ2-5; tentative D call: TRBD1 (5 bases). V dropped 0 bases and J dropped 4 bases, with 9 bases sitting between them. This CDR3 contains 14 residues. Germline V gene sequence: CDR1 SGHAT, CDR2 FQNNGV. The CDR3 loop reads CASSLDRVVETQYF. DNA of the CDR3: TGTGCCAGCAGCTTAGACAGGGTTGTAGAGACCCAGTACTTC.

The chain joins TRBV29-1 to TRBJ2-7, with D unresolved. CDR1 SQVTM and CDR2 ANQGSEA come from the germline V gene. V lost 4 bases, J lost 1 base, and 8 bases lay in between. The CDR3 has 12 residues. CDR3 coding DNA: TGCAGCGTTGGAACGAGTTCCTACGAGCAGTACTTC. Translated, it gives CSVGTSSYEQYF.

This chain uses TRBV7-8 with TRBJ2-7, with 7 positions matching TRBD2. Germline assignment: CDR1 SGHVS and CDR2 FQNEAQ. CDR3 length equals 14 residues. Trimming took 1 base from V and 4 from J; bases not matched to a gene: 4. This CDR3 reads CASSLVTGGYEQYF. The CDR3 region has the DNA TGTGCCAGCAGCTTAGTCACGGGGGGTTACGAGCAGTACTTC.

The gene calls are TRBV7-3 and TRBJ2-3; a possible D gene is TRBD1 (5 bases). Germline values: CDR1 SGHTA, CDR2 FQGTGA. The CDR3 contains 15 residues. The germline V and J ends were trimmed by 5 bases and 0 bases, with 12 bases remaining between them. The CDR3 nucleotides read TGTGCCAGCAGCCCTGACAGAGGTAGCACAGATACGCAGTATTTT. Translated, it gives CASSPDRGSTDTQYF.

DNA for the CDR3: TGTGCCAGCAGCTTTATGGCAGCTGGAAACACCATATATTTT. It codes for CASSFMAAGNTIYF. The genes are TRBV7-9 and TRBJ1-3; D call uncertain. The germline V and J ends were trimmed by 3 bases and 2 bases, with 8 bases remaining between them. The germline V gene has CDR1 SEHNR and CDR2 FQNEAQ (reference sequence). CDR3 size: 14 residues.

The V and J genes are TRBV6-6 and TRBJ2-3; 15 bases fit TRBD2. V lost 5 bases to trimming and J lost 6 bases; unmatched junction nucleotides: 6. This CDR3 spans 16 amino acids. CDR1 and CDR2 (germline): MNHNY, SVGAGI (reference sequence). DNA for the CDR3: TGTGCCAGCAGTCCGGGACTAGCGGGAGGTTCCGATACGCAGTATTTT. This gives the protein CASSPGLAGGSDTQYF.